The 14 T cell receptor beta chains presented below share a single source sample, sequenced in a study of cytomegalovirus exposure and HLA in healthy donors listed by TCRdb under 2017. To prepare the library, the immunoSEQ multiplex PCR assay was applied. A mixture of 60 forward primers for TCR Vbeta segments and 13 reverse primers for TCR Jbeta segments was used in the multiplex PCR. TCRdb re-hosts the immuneACCESS table, in-frame sequences only. Its copies lack some clones; in the studies checked, an unresolved V gene accounts for under half of them, and the cause for the rest is not known. The sample table holds around 110,000 clones, of which roughly 80% were seen once. 1.5% to 2% of the sample goes to the ten largest clones. The sequenced material came from PBMCs. These receptors originate from a man aged 50-60 years in good health and CMV-seronegative.

The gene calls are TRBV9 and TRBJ2-7; TRBD2 matches 8 bases. Losses at the gene ends were 6 bases for V and 7 bases for J; bases not matched to a gene: 12. Germline CDR1 is SGDLS and CDR2 is YYNGEE. CDR3 length: 14 residues. The CDR3 region is CASNTAGDPGEQYF. The CDR3 DNA follows: TGTGCCAGCAACACAGCGGGGGACCCTGGGGAGCAGTACTTC.

V usage is TRBV7-2 and J usage is TRBJ2-2; possible D gene TRBD2, 6 bases. Germline V gives CDR1 SGHTA, CDR2 FQGNSA. The CDR3 loop spans 18 amino acids. Trimming removed 1 base at V and 4 bases at J, with 19 bases between. The CDR3 loop is CASSLDPGRRAGTGELFF. Written as DNA, the CDR3 is TGTGCCAGCAGCTTAGATCCGGGACGCAGAGCGGGCACCGGGGAGCTGTTTTTT.

V usage is TRBV28 and J usage is TRBJ2-5; the D gene is possibly TRBD1 (5 bases). CDR3 length: 16 amino acids. Trimming shortened V by 7 bases and J by 2 bases, and 20 bases separated the two germline ends. CDR1 is MDHEN and CDR2 is SYDVKM in the germline V gene. The CDR3 region is CASMGPSDVGQETQYF. The DNA of the CDR3 is TGTGCCAGCATGGGGCCCTCGGATGTAGGACAAGAGACCCAGTACTTC.

This clone was observed a single time. Written as DNA, the CDR3 is TGTGCCATCAGTGATAGCGGGGGGGTCGAGCAGTACTTC. It yields the protein CAISDSGGVEQYF. The V gene is TRBV10-3, the J gene TRBJ2-7; TRBD2 matches 11 bases. V shed 3 bases, J shed 6 bases, and the junction held 1 base outside the gene matches. This CDR3 has 13 residues. Germline V lookup: CDR1 ENHRY, CDR2 SYGVKD.

In nucleotides, the CDR3 is TGTGCCAGCTCACCGAGGACTAGCCACACCGGGGAGCTGTTTTTT. Protein product: CASSPRTSHTGELFF. This chain connects TRBV18 to TRBJ2-2; 8 bases align to TRBD2. Trimming took 3 bases from V and 3 from J; bases not matched to a gene: 3. CDR3 length: 15 residues. Germline CDR1 and CDR2: KGHSH and LQKENI. The whole variable domain, remainder taken from reference TRBV18 and TRBJ2-2, is NAGVMQNPRHLVRRRGQEARLRCSPMKGHSHVYWYRQLPEEGLKFMVYLQKENIIDESGMPKERFSAEFPKEGPSILRIQQVVRGDSAAYFCASSPRTSHTGELFFGEGSRLTVL.

This clone came up once. CDR3 nucleotides: TGCGCCAGCAGTCGGGACAGCAATTCACCCCTCCACTTT. Translated: CASSRDSNSPLHF. The V gene is TRBV10-1, the J gene TRBJ1-6, with 7 bases lining up with TRBD1. Per germline, CDR1 WNHNN and CDR2 SYGVQD (reference sequence). This CDR3 is built from 13 residues. V lost 5 bases to trimming and J lost 7 bases; unmatched junction nucleotides: 2.

The chain joins TRBV28 to TRBJ2-5; 7 nucleotides line up with TRBD1. After removal of 4 bases from V and 3 bases from J, the junction contained 8 bases not matched to a gene. The germline gives CDR1 MDHEN, CDR2 SYDVKM. This CDR3 has 15 amino acids. The CDR3 protein is CASSSSRQGKETQYF. As DNA, the CDR3 is TGTGCCAGCAGTTCCAGTAGACAGGGTAAAGAGACCCAGTACTTC.

The chain employs TRBV29-1 and TRBJ1-1; 8 nucleotides agree with TRBD1. V shed 6 bases and J 4 bases; nucleotides not matched to a gene: 10. Germline V lookup: CDR1 SQVTM, CDR2 ANQGSEA. The length of the CDR3 is 14 residues. The CDR3 spells CSVVDRVIGTEAFF. CDR3 nucleotides: TGCAGCGTGGTGGACAGGGTAATAGGCACTGAAGCTTTCTTT. Based on the CDR3 plus reference TRBV29-1 and TRBJ1-1, the full variable domain is SAVISQKPSRDICQRGTSLTIQCQVDSQVTMMFWYRQQPGQSLTLIATANQGSEATYESGFVIDKFPISRPNLTFSTLTVSNMSPEDSSIYLCSVVDRVIGTEAFFGQGTRLTVV.

This clone showed up just a few times. V gene TRBV2 combines with J gene TRBJ2-6, with no clear D. The ends were cut back, 6 bases at V and 0 bases at J, with 15 bases in the middle. The germline CDR1 and CDR2 sequences are SNHLY and FYNNEI. CDR3 length: 17 amino acids. The CDR3 protein is CASRPTFSDSGANVLTF. The CDR3 DNA is TGTGCCAGCAGACCGACTTTTTCTGACTCTGGGGCCAACGTCCTGACTTTC.

The chain has TRBV29-1 and TRBJ2-1; the D gene is possibly TRBD2 (5 bases). The CDR3 extends over 13 amino acids. V dropped 5 bases and J dropped 5 bases, with 13 bases sitting between them. The V gene's germline CDR1 is SQVTM and CDR2 ANQGSEA. The CDR3 DNA reads TGCAGCGTTTTCCTTGTGAGGGACAATGAGCAGTTCTTC. Its translation: CSVFLVRDNEQFF.

This clone has more than one count but fewer than ten. This chain links TRBV5-1 with TRBJ2-5; TRBD1 agrees at 10 bases. The CDR3 totals 15 residues. From germline, CDR1 is SGHRS and CDR2 YFSETQ. V was pared by 4 bases and J by 5 bases, with 8 bases of the junction left unmatched. CDR3 in DNA: TGCGCCAGCAGCATCGACAGGGGGCGTCCGGAGACCCAGTACTTC. Protein sequence: CASSIDRGRPETQYF.

This chain joins TRBV9 and TRBJ2-1; D is perhaps TRBD1 (6 bases). The germline V and J ends were trimmed by 2 bases and 9 bases, with 9 bases remaining between them. CDR3 length equals 12 residues. Per germline, CDR1 SGDLS and CDR2 YYNGEE. The CDR3 reads CASSVGQFEQFF. As DNA, the CDR3 is TGTGCCAGCAGCGTTGGACAGTTTGAGCAGTTCTTC.

In its sample, this clone was seen a few times. This rearrangement joins TRBV27 to TRBJ1-1; 7 bases line up with TRBD1. The CDR3 sequence is 14 residues long. Per germline, CDR1 MNHEY and CDR2 SMNVEV (reference sequence). Unmatched junction bases numbered 7, after V lost 6 bases and J lost 3 bases. In nucleotides, the CDR3 is TGTGCCAGCAGGCACTCACAGGGGTACACTGAAGCTTTCTTT. Translated: CASRHSQGYTEAFF.

The table lists this clone with a count of one. This chain connects TRBV11-2 to TRBJ2-6; no reliable D call. The length of the CDR3 is 17 residues. The V end was cut by 2 bases, the J end by 0 bases, with 11 bases between. Germline values: CDR1 SGHAT, CDR2 FQNNGV. CDR3 sequence (DNA): TGTGCCAGCAGCTTATTACAGATGTTCTCTGGGGCCAACGTCCTGACTTTC. This codes for CASSLLQMFSGANVLTF.